Listed below are T cell receptor beta chains from one sample, sequenced in a study of blood T cell repertoires in COVID-19. Produced via immunoSEQ multiplex PCR; TCRdb's table is partial and in-frame only. In the table there are around 430,000 clones, approximately 88% of which are singletons. Sequencing was carried out using peripheral blood. The receptors were gathered from a woman between 45 and 60 years old with COVID-19, enrolled during active disease. CDR3s include the opening cysteine and the closing phenylalanine or tryptophan. Fields, in order: clone size, V gene, D gene, J gene, CDR3 protein, CDR3 DNA. D genes are given only for firm matches. Expanded clones are given a class, and other clones once, few, many or no size at all.

>.|TRBV7-3|.|TRBJ2-2
CASSLAGSTGELFF
TGTGCCAGCAGCTTAGCGGGGAGCACCGGGGAGCTGTTTTTT
>few|TRBV5-1|.|TRBJ1-1
CASSLEGTPKLNTEAFF
TGCGCCAGCAGCCTAGAGGGGACTCCAAAATTGAACACTGAAGCTTTCTTT
>.|TRBV4-1|TRBD2|TRBJ2-3
CASSQGELAGGPVTQYF
TGCGCCAGCAGCCAAGGGGAGCTAGCGGGGGGGCCGGTTACGCAGTATTTT
>.|TRBV29-1|.|TRBJ1-2
CSVVVDYLAGYTF
TGCAGCGTTGTAGTAGACTACTTGGCTGGCTACACCTTC
>.|TRBV11-2|.|TRBJ1-1
CASSLVRAADTEAFF
TGTGCCAGCAGCTTAGTCAGGGCGGCGGACACTGAAGCTTTCTTT
>few|TRBV5-5|TRBD1|TRBJ1-1
CASSPGTGAADTEAFF
TGTGCCAGCAGCCCCGGGACAGGGGCCGCCGACACTGAAGCTTTCTTT
>.|TRBV7-9|.|TRBJ2-5
CASSLVKGPAETQYF
TGTGCCAGCAGCTTGGTAAAGGGGCCGGCGGAGACCCAGTACTTC
>.|TRBV27|TRBD1|TRBJ1-3
CASSINRGKGNTIYF
TGTGCCAGCAGTATAAACAGGGGAAAGGGAAACACCATATATTTT
>.|TRBV28|.|TRBJ1-1
CASSITSPHRSEAFF
TGTGCCAGCAGTATTACGTCCCCACACAGGTCTGAAGCTTTCTTT
>once|TRBV6-1|TRBD1|TRBJ2-1
CASSEITLGQPYNEQFF
TGTGCCAGCAGTGAAATAACTTTGGGACAGCCCTACAATGAGCAGTTCTTC
>.|TRBV5-8|.|TRBJ2-4
CASSRDTENIQYF
TGTGCCAGCAGCCGGGACACCGAAAACATTCAGTACTTC
>.|TRBV27|.|TRBJ1-2
CASRRGQGYGYTF
TGTGCCAGCAGGCGGGGCCAGGGCTATGGCTACACCTTC
>.|TRBV11-2|.|TRBJ2-7
CASSLGLGAASGREQYF
TGTGCCAGCAGCTTAGGGTTAGGGGCCGCGTCCGGTCGCGAGCAGTACTTC
>.|TRBV5-4|TRBD2|TRBJ2-7
CASSRPGREGYEQYF
TGTGCCAGCAGTAGACCGGGACGGGAGGGTTACGAGCAGTACTTC
>once|TRBV2|TRBD1|TRBJ2-1
CASWTGGYVF
TGTGCCAGCTGGACAGGGGGCTATGTCTTC
>.|TRBV19|.|TRBJ1-2
CASSLHSAGYTF
TGTGCCAGTAGTCTCCATTCTGCGGGCTACACCTTC
>.|TRBV30|.|TRBJ1-3
CAWISYSGNTIYF
TGTGCCTGGATCTCTTACTCTGGAAACACCATATATTTT
>.|TRBV18|.|TRBJ1-1
CASYNLSPRGAKNTEAFF
TGTGCCAGCTATAACCTCTCCCCACGGGGGGCGAAGAACACTGAAGCTTTCTTT
>few|TRBV11-2|.|TRBJ2-7
CASSAYLEEQYF
TGTGCCAGCAGCGCCTACCTAGAGGAGCAGTACTTC
>.|TRBV29-1|TRBD2|TRBJ2-3
CSGSGGPDTQYF
TGCAGCGGTAGCGGGGGGCCAGATACGCAGTATTTT
>.|TRBV5-6|TRBD2|TRBJ2-3
CASSYRTSGGDTQYF
TGTGCCAGCAGTTATAGGACTAGCGGGGGGGATACGCAGTATTTT
>.|TRBV11-2|.|TRBJ1-1
CASSQSIIEAFF
TGTGCCAGCAGCCAATCGATAATAGAGGCTTTCTTT
>once|TRBV2|.|TRBJ2-3
CASTKENTDTQYF
TGTGCCAGCACAAAGGAGAACACAGATACGCAGTATTTT
>.|TRBV7-7|TRBD2|TRBJ2-1
CASSSRTSPGEQFF
TGTGCCAGCAGCTCCAGGACTAGCCCTGGTGAGCAGTTCTTC
>.|TRBV5-1|TRBD1|TRBJ2-7
CASSSYRGLIYEQYF
TGCGCCAGCAGCTCCTACAGGGGGCTCATCTACGAGCAGTACTTC
>.|TRBV10-3|TRBD1|TRBJ2-3
CAIQGTASTDTQYF
TGTGCCATCCAGGGGACAGCGAGCACAGATACGCAGTATTTT
>.|TRBV5-6|.|TRBJ1-5
CASSSGRDNQPQHF
TGTGCCAGCAGCTCCGGACGGGACAATCAGCCCCAGCATTTT
>.|TRBV7-9|TRBD1|TRBJ2-2
CASSTGTGGIPNTGELFF
TGTGCCAGCAGCACCGGGACAGGGGGGATTCCGAACACCGGGGAGCTGTTTTTT
>.|TRBV21-1|.|TRBJ2-7
CASSGPDRTGMVGQYF
TGTGCCAGCAGCGGGCCCGATCGGACAGGGATGGTAGGGCAGTACTTC
>few|TRBV12-3/TRBV12-4|.|TRBJ1-6
CASSFAPRSPLHF
TGTGCCAGCAGCTTCGCTCCGCGTTCACCCCTCCACTTT
>.|TRBV7-3|.|TRBJ1-5
CASSSPSAVGGQPQHF
TGTGCCAGCAGCTCACCCTCGGCGGTCGGGGGTCAGCCCCAGCATTTT
>.|TRBV30|.|TRBJ2-3
CAWTQAAYTDTQYF
TGTGCCTGGACTCAGGCCGCTTACACAGATACGCAGTATTTT
>.|TRBV29-1|TRBD2|TRBJ2-7
CSVGLSGTSGGYEQYF
TGCAGCGTTGGCCTTTCCGGGACTAGCGGGGGTTACGAGCAGTACTTC
>.|TRBV29-1|.|TRBJ2-7
CSVGDNDEQYF
TGCAGCGTTGGGGACAACGACGAGCAGTACTTC
>.|TRBV28|TRBD1|TRBJ1-1
CASSSSGGIRNTEAFF
TGTGCCAGCAGTTCTTCAGGGGGCATTCGGAACACTGAAGCTTTCTTT
>.|TRBV3-1/TRBV3-2|TRBD2|TRBJ2-1
CASSQASGGGEQFF
TGTGCCAGCAGCCAAGCTAGCGGGGGAGGTGAGCAGTTCTTC
>.|TRBV7-9|.|TRBJ1-2
CASSVDTNYGYTF
TGTGCCAGCAGCGTGGACACCAACTATGGCTACACCTTC
>.|TRBV6-5|TRBD1|TRBJ1-2
CASSSRDREGYTF
TGTGCCAGCAGTTCCCGGGACAGGGAGGGCTACACCTTC
>.|TRBV7-3|.|TRBJ1-4
CASSSSSPQATNEKLFF
TGTGCCAGCAGCTCATCGTCTCCACAAGCAACTAATGAAAAACTGTTTTTT
>once|TRBV19|.|TRBJ1-1
CASSQGRGTEAFF
TGTGCCAGTAGTCAGGGGCGGGGGACTGAAGCTTTCTTT
>.|TRBV5-1|TRBD1|TRBJ1-2
CASSAADSTGKHGYTF
TGCGCCAGCAGCGCGGCCGATTCGACAGGGAAACATGGCTACACCTTC
>once|TRBV29-1|.|TRBJ2-7
CSVETQGRYEQYF
TGCAGCGTTGAAACACAGGGACGGTACGAGCAGTACTTC
>.|TRBV9|.|TRBJ1-1
CASSFRQTNTEAFF
TGTGCCAGCAGCTTCCGACAGACGAACACTGAAGCTTTCTTT
>.|TRBV3-1/TRBV3-2|TRBD1|TRBJ1-4
CASSLYRGGEKLFF
TGTGCCAGCAGCCTATACAGGGGTGGTGAAAAACTGTTTTTT